What follows describes a single TCR beta chain. The target of this receptor is not known. There are no base qualities to consult, and no much larger clone falls within one base. The cohort comprised around 700 healthy bone marrow donors. At the time of sampling, all cohort members were nominally healthy, though unrecorded immune exposures were likely present. The donor tested CMV seronegative and was one of the 352 seronegative cohort members. A peripheral blood sample was collected from each donor, and TCR beta sequencing was performed on peripheral blood mononuclear cells. Genomic DNA extraction from the blood cell samples was performed with the Qiagen DNeasy Blood Extraction Kit. CDR1 and CDR2, per the germline V gene, are SGDLS and YYNGEE. The CDR3 spans 15 residues, from the cysteine through the phenylalanine. CDR3 DNA only is kept here, 45 bases in frame from base 1. Ends trimmed: V by 3 bases, J by 5 bases; bases unmatched to a gene: 1.

Libraries were prepared through the immunoSEQ multiplex PCR assay. A mixture of 60 forward primers for TCR Vbeta segments and 13 reverse primers for TCR Jbeta segments was used in the multiplex PCR. Amplification of the CDR3 region of rearranged TCR beta genes was performed with a multiplex PCR assay on genomic DNA. Amplified TCR beta libraries were sequenced as 87-base-pair reads on the Illumina HiSeq System. The authors processed their data as follows. A later analysis tallied around 80 million unique TCR beta chains across the approximately 670 repertoires, and some 10 million of those chains were shared by two or more donors. To remove PCR and sequencing errors, raw reads were error-corrected and collapsed into unique sequences using a nearest-neighbor algorithm that merged closely related sequences. CDR3 sequences were aligned to IMGT reference sequences to assign V, D and J gene segments. For a sequence to be retained, a match of at least six nucleotides was required to both a V gene segment and a J gene segment. A rearrangement counted as productive if the CDR3 had no stop codons and remained in frame with V and J, and every other rearrangement counted as non-productive. CDR3 was defined by IMGT convention, running from the second conserved V-encoded cysteine to the conserved J-encoded phenylalanine. Sequences without an unambiguous match to a single V gene segment were excluded from the earlier analysis of almost 600 of the donors. In an earlier analysis of 450 to 700 of the donors, V segments were called functional above 56.7% productive rearrangements and were called segregating when the between-donor standard deviation exceeded 5%. A statistical classification framework was built for diagnosing cytomegalovirus status from the catalog of TCR beta chain sequences. In a later analysis, TCR nucleotide sequences were compared against IMGT/GENE-DB human TR gene sequences so that V and J genes could be assigned. In a later analysis, CDR3 sequences and most-parsimonious VDJ recombination scenarios were assigned using the TCRdist pipeline. In a later analysis, each TCR beta chain was defined by its CDR3 amino acid sequence together with its V-gene family, and reads lacking a unique V-gene family were excluded. As a way to deal with suspected cross-contamination and a sequencing artifact, a later analysis dropped hundreds of nucleotide sequences that were highly shared and had low generation probability. In a later analysis, a clonal expansion index for each public chain was calculated from normalized within-repertoire ranks of inferred template counts. In a later analysis, generation probabilities were computed with a VDJ recombination model fitted to out-of-frame rearrangements, and the resulting probabilities were checked against IGoR. In a later analysis, TCR-TCR, TCR-HLA and TCR-CMV co-occurrence was scored with hypergeometric tests, and a repertoire-size bias correction was applied to TCR pairs. To estimate false discovery rates, a later analysis permuted the HLA or CMV assignments 20 times. A later analysis grouped co-occurring TCRs with DBSCAN, adding TCRdist sequence similarity when clustering within HLA-allele-positive subsets. Repertoires with fewer than 30,000 or more than 120,000 public chains were left out of co-occurrence clustering, as were four to six repertoires with anomalous nucleotide sharing. What TCRdb holds here is the immuneACCESS table cut down to in-frame rearrangements. Part of the clones is not present; checked against another copy, under half of the missing clones reflect an unresolved V gene, and the others are unexplained. The V and J calls and clone size come from that table; D and trimming were worked out from the DNA. This sample holds around 90,000 clones; under 90% were observed only once. The ten largest clones add up to 3.8% of the sample.

The sample belongs to a study of cytomegalovirus exposure and HLA in healthy donors (TCRdb year 2017). At the level of the whole study: An earlier analysis of fewer than 750 of the donors reported approximately 260 Gb of sequence data and 117 million unique TCR beta sequences obtained from about 180 million T cells. In an earlier analysis of several hundred of the donors, high-throughput TCR beta sequencing was used to judge whether each TCR beta V gene segment behaved as functional or pseudogenic. The study used immunosequencing to profile the T cell repertoires of 666 subjects and linked those repertoires to cytomegalovirus serostatus. High-throughput TCR immunosequencing, statistical association of individual TCRs with disease status, and machine learning were combined to predict cytomegalovirus infection status. In the later analysis, no new phenotypic data were used to find candidate immune exposures; instead, reliance was placed on TCR beta sequences and their occurrence across donors. In addition to the first cohort of hundreds of subjects, a separate validation cohort of under 150 different subjects was used. Donor age, sex, ethnicity and CMV serostatus were compiled together with the repertoire data. Every discovery cohort repertoire had been produced on one sequencing platform. Of the roughly 400 genotyped donors, roughly 80% fell in the genetic ancestry cluster associated with self-reported Caucasian donors. Genome-wide SNP genotypes for about 65% of the roughly 670 donors were used in a later genetic analysis, which treated that subset as a discovery cohort. A later analysis re-examined previously published TCR beta repertoires from more than 650 donors and added high-resolution HLA genotyping to investigate patterns of TCR occurrence. An early release that covered about 600 HLA-typed donors contained approximately 300 gigabases of sequencing data and around 85 million unique TCR sequences. HLA typing included class I and class II loci at four-digit resolution. Across approximately 400 genotyped donors of the cohort, an average of approximately 200,000 unique TCR beta nucleotide sequences per donor were sequenced, and around 20% of those sequences were non-productive. Because of strong linkage in the cohort, five DR-DQ haplotypes were treated as single units for association and clustering. The number of typed donors differed by locus: about 620-640 for A, B, C, DRB1 and DQB1; 500 to 550 for DQA1; fewer than 610 for DPA1; and around 470 for DPB1. The study aimed to test whether cataloging public T cell receptors could reveal signatures of past pathogen exposure.

The paper's findings and limits, for the study overall: A further reported finding was that TCR beta sequences accurately predicted the HLA-A and HLA-B alleles for most subjects in the first cohort. According to the authors, the approach could potentially be generalized to other disease states and immunological phenotypes. Broadly in line with IMGT annotations, most TCR beta V segments showed up in productive rearrangements about 90% or about 30% of the time in an earlier analysis of under 700 of the donors. Most TCR sequences were seen in very few donors, while some public TCRs were found in many individuals. In a later analysis, HLA-associated TCR beta chains were found to be more clonally expanded and to have lower generation probabilities than equally common non-associated chains. Because counts were too low, 15 to 20 rarely observed V segments, including chromosome 9 orphons, were excluded from the earlier analysis of 587 of the donors. An association between a missense DCLRE1C variant and V-gene and J-gene trimming of TCR beta chains was found in a later genetic analysis and replicated in an independent cohort. A later genetic analysis reported fewer N-insertions in productive TCRs among donors in an Asian-associated ancestry cluster than the approximately 670-donor mean. In vitro tests confirmed that three of the cytomegalovirus-associated TCR beta chains recognize cytomegalovirus antigens. The only immune exposure information available for the cohort was CMV serostatus. According to a later analysis, parvovirus B19, influenza, CMV and Epstein-Barr virus appeared linked to several top co-occurrence clusters. A cluster of highly shared sequence variants was judged likely to be a technical artifact of the sequencing pipeline. Roughly uniform sequencing depth across donors was assumed in presence/absence analyses, although this assumption may not hold. Strong co-occurrence of HLA alleles, especially DR and DQ, made assigning TCR associations to individual alleles difficult. In both the original and validation cohorts, the classifier was reported to diagnose cytomegalovirus status with high specificity and sensitivity. According to a later analysis, TCR association rates differed among HLA loci, with DRB1 alleles showing the most associated TCRs and HLA-C alleles showing the fewest. A total of 150 to 200 TCR beta chains were listed by the study as associated with cytomegalovirus. According to a later analysis, most CMV-associated TCR beta chains appeared to be HLA-restricted, and the HLA associations seemed to be driven largely by CMV exposure. Because HLA typing was unavailable for some donors at each locus, only the typed subset was used in association tests. In a later analysis, 16,951 TCR beta sequences were associated with specific HLA alleles at a false discovery rate of 0.05. The 87-base-pair reads could not distinguish some IMGT-functional V segments, including TRBV6-2 and TRBV6-3, so those segments were excluded. In this cohort, only TCR beta chains were sequenced, and detectable features were limited by the absence of alpha or paired-chain data. Linkage disequilibrium might explain the correlated functional status among segregating V segments, but an unknown experimental factor could not be excluded.

This receptor was taken from a man aged 45-60 years in good health and CMV-seronegative. Rearrangement joined TRBV9 to TRBJ2-2, and TRBD2 matches 13 of the central bases. Material: PBMCs. In nucleotide form, the sequence is TGTGCCAGCAGCGGGACTAGCGGGAGAACCGGGGAGCTGTTTTTT. Its protein reads: CASSGTSGRTGELFF.